The sample holds a few counts of the clone carrying this T cell receptor beta chain. As yet, its antigen is unknown. Sequencing used immunoSEQ v3. Libraries were sequenced to 1.5 million to 2.5 million read pairs (survey) or about 5-6.5 million (deep). Some clones are missing from TCRdb's copy, which holds only in-frame ones; the method was immunoSEQ multiplex PCR. Of about 95,000 clones listed, less than 70% were seen once; the top ten hold approximately 11%. The data are from a study of TIL therapy for anti-PD-1-resistant metastatic lung cancer. About the research overall: Median tumor PD-L1 proportion score was approximately 6.3%. Study results and limitations: The cohort had more treatment-naive, never-smoker and oncogene-addicted patients than typical.

Germline CDR1 reads SGHAT; CDR2 reads FQNNGV. V was clipped by 3 bases and J by 2 bases, with 19 bases between them. The CDR3 has 17 amino acids. Time point denoted: pre-treatment sample, taken before nivolumab and TIL therapy. Tumor tissue came from excised metastases, mostly pleural nodules or supraclavicular lymph nodes. The clonotype comes from a person between 25 and 80 years old with non-small cell lung cancer. J is TRBJ2-5 and V is TRBV11-2, with D perhaps matching TRBD2 (6 bases). Material: tumor tissue, obtained at baseline. The CDR3 protein is CASSFDGLANLQETQYF. The CDR3 DNA reads TGTGCCAGCAGCTTTGACGGGCTAGCGAATTTACAAGAGACCCAGTACTTC. Using reference TRBV11-2 and TRBJ2-5 for the parts outside the CDR3, the full variable domain is EAGVAQSPRYKIIEKRQSVAFWCNPISGHATLYWYQQILGQGPKLLIQFQNNGVVDDSQLPKDRFSAERLKGVDSTLKIQPAKLEDSAVYLCASSFDGLANLQETQYFGPGTRLLVL.